The 4 T cell receptor beta chains in this list originate from one sample, sequenced in a study of cytomegalovirus exposure and HLA in healthy donors. Primers for the PCR totalled 60 Vbeta and 13 Jbeta. Method: immunoSEQ multiplex PCR; TCRdb's copy keeps in-frame clones and lacks some. The data contain some 250,000 clones, over 80% of them singletons. Source material: PBMCs. The origin of the receptors is a woman aged 40 to 50 in good health and CMV-seropositive.

As DNA, the CDR3 is TGTGCCAGCAGCTTGCCCGGGACTTACTACGAGCAGTACTTC. It translates to CASSLPGTYYEQYF. The chain has TRBV11-2 and TRBJ2-7; weak D call: TRBD2 (6 bases). This CDR3 contains 14 residues. Germline CDR1 SGHAT, CDR2 FQNNGV. The V end was cut by 3 bases, the J end by 3 bases, with 12 bases between. The full variable domain, completed using reference TRBV11-2 and TRBJ2-7, is EAGVAQSPRYKIIEKRQSVAFWCNPISGHATLYWYQQILGQGPKLLIQFQNNGVVDDSQLPKDRFSAERLKGVDSTLKIQPAKLEDSAVYLCASSLPGTYYEQYFGPGTRLTVT.

The chain links TRBV19 to TRBJ1-3; weak D call: TRBD1 (6 bases). Deletions cut 8 bases from V and 0 bases from J, with 11 bases between. CDR3 length equals 14 residues. Germline loops: CDR1 LNHDA, CDR2 SQIVND (reference sequence). The CDR3 nucleotides read TGTGCCAGTGGGGCCAGGGGCTCTGGAAACACCATATATTTT. It translates to CASGARGSGNTIYF.

The V call is TRBV7-2, the J call TRBJ2-2; 7 bases match TRBD1. From germline, CDR1 is SGHTA and CDR2 FQGNSA. The CDR3 spans 15 residues. J gave up 3 bases and V 7 bases, and 8 bases lay outside the gene matches. CDR3 in DNA: TGTGCCAGCAACCATCTTACAGGGGACACCGGGGAGCTGTTTTTT. Translation: CASNHLTGDTGELFF.

The rearrangement uses TRBV5-1 and TRBJ1-5, with TRBD1 matching over 8 bases. V shed 4 bases, J shed 2 bases, and the junction held 5 bases outside the gene matches. CDR1 is SGHRS and CDR2 is YFSETQ in the germline V gene. The CDR3 length is 15 residues. The CDR3 region is CASSRTGIGNQPQHF. In DNA, the CDR3 is TGCGCCAGCAGCAGGACAGGGATCGGCAATCAGCCCCAGCATTTT. The full variable domain, completed using reference TRBV5-1 and TRBJ1-5, is KAGVTQTPRYLIKTRGQQVTLSCSPISGHRSVSWYQQTPGQGLQFLFEYFSETQRNKGNFPGRFSGRQFSNSRSEMNVSTLELGDSALYLCASSRTGIGNQPQHFGDGTRLSIL.